This passage covers 13 T cell receptor beta chains from one sample sequenced in a study of CD8+CD57+ T cells in acquired aplastic anemia (dated 2018 in TCRdb). Instrument used: Illumina HiSeq 2000. TCR beta VDJ combination and CDR3 sequence profiling used genomic DNA as the template. The public reads were quality trimmed at Q25 with fastp and then assembled into clones with MiXCR by TCRdb, keeping productive beta chains. All rows with the same CDR3 protein become a single entry with the most common DNA and genes. The sample table contains about 160,000 distinct CDR3 sequences; only one count was recorded for about 48% of them. The ten largest clones capture approximately 1% of the sample. Specimen: sorted CD4+, CD8+, or CD8+CD57+ T cells (not recorded which) from PBMCs. The receptors were gathered from a human donor in good health.

As for this clonotype: Since no conserved phenylalanine or tryptophan closes the CDR3, a read error is the likely cause. No DNA is shown, since the ends of the CDR3 on it are uncertain; the CDR3 is the one TCRdb lists. The chain carries TRBV3-1 and TRBJ1-1; TRBD1 is taken as the D call from the table, unchecked against the DNA. The germline V gene encodes CDR1 LGHDT and CDR2 YNNKEL (reference sequence). 9 amino acids form the CDR3, both terminal residues included. The CDR3 sequence is CASSQETRV.

This clonotype has a count of ten or more. The V call is TRBV2, the J call TRBJ1-5; 7 bases match TRBD1. The CDR3 is 13 residues long. In germline, CDR1 is SNHLY, CDR2 FYNNEI. The trim removed 6 bases at V and 6 bases at J, leaving 5 bases unmatched. CDR3 amino acids: CASRDRSGQPQHF. DNA of the CDR3: TGTGCCAGCAGGGACAGGTCCGGTCAGCCCCAGCATTTT.

This clonotype was counted at least ten times. V gene TRBV5-1 combines with J gene TRBJ1-6, with 8 positions matching TRBD1. The V and J ends lost 4 bases and 10 bases, in that order; junction bases with no gene match: 10. The CDR3 sequence is 15 residues long. Germline-derived CDR1 and CDR2 are SGHRS and YFSETQ. Here the CDR3 reads CASSPGTGLLSPLHF. CDR3 coding DNA: TGCGCCAGCAGCCCCGGGACAGGACTTCTGTCACCCCTCCACTTT.

This clonotype has ten or more counts. The V call is TRBV7-3, the J call TRBJ2-3; tentative D call: TRBD1 (6 bases). Germline V gene sequence: CDR1 SGHTA, CDR2 FQGTGA. The CDR3 is made up of 15 amino acids. Trimming pared 5 bases from V and 1 base from J, leaving 13 bases between. The CDR3 sequence: CASSVRGFGTDTQYF. CDR3 DNA sequence: TGTGCCAGCAGCGTCAGGGGATTCGGCACAGATACGCAGTATTTT.

Of note for this clonotype: No conserved phenylalanine or tryptophan is present at the end of the CDR3, so a read error is the likely explanation. The chain uses TRBV6-5 and TRBJ2-1; 7 bases map to TRBD2. CDR3 length equals 15 residues. Germline loops: CDR1 MNHEY, CDR2 SVGAGI. The junction had 7 bases not matched to a gene; V was cut back by 4 bases and J by 4 bases. In DNA form, the CDR3 reads TGTGCCAGCAGTTCCCCGGCTAGCGGTTACAATGAGCAGTTCTCC. Its translation: CASSSPASGYNEQFS.

In regard to this clonotype: The CDR3 does not close with the conserved phenylalanine or tryptophan, likely indicating a read error. The CDR3 coding sequence is TGTGCCAGCAAGGAGATCTATGGCTACACCCTC. Translation gives CASKEIYGYTL. This chain links TRBV6-1 with TRBJ1-2, with D unclear. V was pared by 7 bases and J by 4 bases, with 7 bases between. The germline V gene encodes CDR1 MNHNS and CDR2 SASEGT. This CDR3 spans 11 amino acids.

This clonotype was seen only a few times. The chain uses TRBV20-1 and TRBJ2-2; D uncertain. The CDR3 sequence is 13 residues long. Germline V lookup: CDR1 DFQATT, CDR2 SNEGSKA (reference sequence). Trimming cost V 0 bases and J 3 bases, with 5 bases left between them. The CDR3 DNA reads TGCAGTGCTAGAGATATGGACACCGGGGAGCTGTTTTTT. As protein: CSARDMDTGELFF.

This clonotype occurred many times. This chain links TRBV5-5 with TRBJ2-1; D is unclear. Per germline, CDR1 SGHKS and CDR2 YYEKEE (reference sequence). This CDR3 comprises 11 residues. V gave up 7 bases and J gave up 7 bases, with 9 bases separating them. CDR3 nucleotides: TGTGCCAGCGCAGTCGGAAATGAGCAGTTCTTC. This codes for CASAVGNEQFF.

This clonotype has more than one count but fewer than ten. The chain uses TRBV12-3 or TRBV12-4 and TRBJ1-5; a weak D match, TRBD1 (5 bases). The ends were cut back, 5 bases at V and 2 bases at J, with 16 bases in the middle. The CDR3 spans 16 residues. CDR3: CASSPRDVWGNQPQHF. DNA for the CDR3: TGTGCCAGCAGTCCCCGGGACGTGTGGGGCAATCAGCCCCAGCATTTT.

This chain connects TRBV15 to TRBJ2-1, with 16 bases lining up with TRBD2. The germline V gene encodes CDR1 LNHNV and CDR2 YYDKDF (reference sequence). The CDR3 length is 19 residues. V lost 3 bases to trimming and J lost 1 base; unmatched junction nucleotides: 6. The CDR3 region has the DNA TGTGCCACCAGCAGCCCGGGACTAGCGGGAGGGTTATCCTACAATGAGCAGTTCTTC. Translation: CATSSPGLAGGLSYNEQFF.

This clonotype was seen repeatedly, ten times or more. The chain combines TRBV5-1 with TRBJ2-3; possibly TRBD2 for D (7 bases). Germline CDR1 SGHRS, CDR2 YFSETQ. The CDR3 runs to 15 residues. V was pared by 4 bases and J by 3 bases, with 15 bases between. CDR3 sequence reads: CASSPGGGRTDTQYF. The CDR3 DNA follows: TGCGCCAGCAGCCCTGGGGGCGGGAGAACAGATACGCAGTATTTT.

The CDR3 nucleotides read TGCGCCAGCAGCTTGGTGCTTGCGGACGCGAACGAGCAGTACTTC. Translated: CASSLVLADANEQYF. The chain carries TRBV5-1 and TRBJ2-7; D ambiguous. The CDR3 extends over 15 amino acids. The germline V gene encodes CDR1 SGHRS and CDR2 YFSETQ. Deletions cut 0 bases from V and 5 bases from J, with 15 bases between. Combining the CDR3 with reference TRBV5-1 and TRBJ2-7 gives the whole variable domain KAGVTQTPRYLIKTRGQQVTLSCSPISGHRSVSWYQQTPGQGLQFLFEYFSETQRNKGNFPGRFSGRQFSNSRSEMNVSTLELGDSALYLCASSLVLADANEQYFGPGTRLTVT.

About this clonotype itself: Since a much larger clone is just one base distant, this may be a read error. The chain joins TRBV11-2 to TRBJ2-7, with TRBD2 matching 12 bases. The V segment lost 1 base and the J segment 12 bases; nucleotides outside the gene matches: 16. CDR3 length equals 17 residues. The germline CDR1 and CDR2 sequences are SGHAT and FQNNGV. In DNA, the CDR3 is TGTGCCAGCAGCTTAGGCCGGACTAGCGGGAACGGTGAGACCCGGTACTTC. Translating gives CASSLGRTSGNGETRYF.